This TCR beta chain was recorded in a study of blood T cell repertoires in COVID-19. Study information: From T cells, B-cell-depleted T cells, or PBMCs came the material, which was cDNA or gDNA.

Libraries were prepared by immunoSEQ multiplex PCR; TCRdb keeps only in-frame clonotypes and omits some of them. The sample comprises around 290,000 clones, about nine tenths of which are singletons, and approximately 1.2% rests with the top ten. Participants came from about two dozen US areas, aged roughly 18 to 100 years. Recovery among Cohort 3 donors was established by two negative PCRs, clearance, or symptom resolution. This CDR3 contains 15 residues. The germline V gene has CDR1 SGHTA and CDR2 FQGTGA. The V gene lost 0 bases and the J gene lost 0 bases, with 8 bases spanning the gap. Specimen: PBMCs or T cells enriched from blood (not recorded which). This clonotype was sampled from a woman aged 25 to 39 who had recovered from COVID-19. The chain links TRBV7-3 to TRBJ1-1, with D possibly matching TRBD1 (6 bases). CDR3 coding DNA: TGTGCCAGCAGCTTAACAGGGGACATGAACACTGAAGCTTTCTTT. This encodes CASSLTGDMNTEAFF.